A single sample gave rise to the 5 T cell receptor beta chains below, sequenced in a study of blood T cell repertoires in COVID-19. Assay: immunoSEQ multiplex PCR; the TCRdb copy retains only in-frame clones and omits some. The sample contains about 280,000 clones, 88% of which appear only once. The source material was peripheral blood. The receptors shown here come from a man aged 18 to 29 with active or convalescent COVID-19.

V is TRBV4-1 and J is TRBJ1-2; 10 bases agree with TRBD1. With 0 bases clipped from V and 4 bases from J, the junction kept 5 bases outside the gene matches. Germline V lookup: CDR1 MGHRA, CDR2 YSYEKL. The CDR3 has 16 residues. In DNA form, the CDR3 reads TGCGCCAGCAGCCAAGACGCCGGGACAGGGGTCTATGGCTACACCTTC. It encodes CASSQDAGTGVYGYTF.

This chain links TRBV4-3 with TRBJ1-2, with 12 bases fitting TRBD1. Germline assignment: CDR1 LGHNA and CDR2 YSLEER. Trimming took 3 bases from V and 4 from J; bases not matched to a gene: 6. The CDR3 runs 16 residues. CDR3 amino acids: CASSQAGGQGAYGYTF. The CDR3 nucleotides are TGCGCCAGCAGCCAGGCAGGGGGACAGGGGGCCTATGGCTACACCTTC.

This clone is a singleton in its sample. The V gene is TRBV20-1, the J gene TRBJ2-7, with TRBD1 matching over 7 bases. CDR3 length: 11 residues. Germline CDR1 reads DFQATT; CDR2 reads SNEGSKA (reference sequence). V lost 6 bases and J lost 6; bases outside the gene matches: 5. The CDR3 reads CSAGDRREQYF. The CDR3 coding sequence is TGCAGTGCCGGGGACAGACGCGAGCAGTACTTC.

This clone was detected only once. The chain couples TRBV20-1 to TRBJ1-2; possibly TRBD1 for D (5 bases). The CDR3 runs to 11 residues. V was pared by 6 bases and J by 13 bases, with 18 bases between. Germline V lookup: CDR1 DFQATT, CDR2 SNEGSKA (reference sequence). CDR3 nucleotide sequence: TGCAGTGCGACCCGACAGCTGGTAGCCACCTTC. Protein product: CSATRQLVATF.

This clone has only a few counts. The J gene is TRBJ2-7, the V gene TRBV13; tentative D call: TRBD2 (5 bases). Trimming shortened V by 5 bases and J by 3 bases, and 20 bases separated the two germline ends. Looked up from germline, CDR1 is PRHDT and CDR2 is FYEKMQ (reference sequence). CDR3 length equals 16 residues. CDR3: CASSLPSSGGGYEQYF. Written as DNA, the CDR3 is TGTGCCAGCAGCCTCCCCTCCTCCGGAGGCGGCTACGAGCAGTACTTC. The variable domain in full, with the rest retrieved from reference TRBV13 and TRBJ2-7, is AAGVIQSPRHLIKEKRETATLKCYPIPRHDTVYWYQQGPGQDPQFLISFYEKMQSDKGSIPDRFSAQQFSDYHSELNMSSLELGDSALYFCASSLPSSGGGYEQYFGPGTRLTVT.